This record covers a single T cell receptor (beta chain). This clone was seen a few times. The antigen it binds to is not known. Nothing much larger sits one base from this clone, and base qualities are not available. The cohort was made up of several hundred healthy bone marrow donors. All cohort members were sampled while nominally healthy, although unrecorded immune exposures were likely present. The donor tested CMV seropositive, placing the donor among the approximately 290 seropositive members of the cohort. Each donor provided a peripheral blood sample, and peripheral blood mononuclear cells were used for TCR beta sequencing. The Qiagen DNeasy Blood Extraction Kit was used to extract genomic DNA from the blood cell samples. Library preparation employed the immunoSEQ multiplex PCR assay. For the multiplex PCR, a mixture combining 60 forward primers for TCR Vbeta segments and 13 reverse primers for TCR Jbeta segments was used. The CDR3 region of rearranged TCR beta genes was amplified from genomic DNA with a multiplex PCR assay. The Illumina HiSeq System was used to sequence the amplified TCR beta libraries as 87-base-pair reads. Under the source paper's analysis protocol: In a later analysis, some 80 million unique TCR beta chains were counted across the 690 or so repertoires, and around 11 million of these chains were shared by at least two donors. A nearest-neighbor algorithm error-corrected the raw reads and collapsed the reads into unique sequences, merging closely related sequences to remove PCR and sequencing errors. To assign V, D and J gene segments, CDR3 sequences were aligned to IMGT reference sequences. For a sequence to be retained, a match of at least six nucleotides to both a V gene segment and a J gene segment was required. Rearrangements were called productive when the CDR3 lacked stop codons and stayed in frame with V and J; all others were non-productive. CDR3 was defined according to IMGT convention as the region running from the second conserved V-encoded cysteine to the conserved J-encoded phenylalanine. The earlier analysis of about 590 of the donors excluded sequences that lacked an unambiguous match to a single V gene segment. An earlier analysis of fewer than 650 of the donors classified V segments as functional when productive rearrangements were above 56.7% and as segregating when the standard deviation between donors was above 5%. A statistical classification framework was built to diagnose cytomegalovirus status from the catalog of TCR beta chain sequences. V and J gene assignment, in a later analysis, came from comparing TCR nucleotide sequences with IMGT/GENE-DB human TR gene sequences. A later analysis assigned CDR3 sequences and most-parsimonious VDJ recombination scenarios with the TCRdist pipeline. In a later analysis, each TCR beta chain was defined by its CDR3 amino acid sequence together with its V-gene family, and reads lacking a unique V-gene family were excluded. In a later analysis, approximately 640 highly shared, low-generation-probability nucleotide sequences were removed to address suspected cross-contamination and a sequencing artifact. For each public chain, a later analysis derived a clonal expansion index from normalized ranks of inferred template counts within each repertoire. Generation probabilities in a later analysis came from a VDJ recombination model fitted to out-of-frame rearrangements, and those results were checked against IGoR. Hypergeometric tests were used in a later analysis to score TCR-TCR, TCR-HLA and TCR-CMV co-occurrence, with a repertoire-size bias correction applied to the TCR pairs. To estimate false discovery rates, a later analysis permuted the HLA or CMV assignments 20 times. In a later analysis, co-occurring TCRs were grouped with DBSCAN, and TCRdist sequence similarity was added when clustering was performed within HLA-allele-positive subsets. Co-occurrence clustering excluded repertoires with fewer than 30,000 or more than 120,000 public chains, plus five with anomalous nucleotide sharing. Imported from immuneACCESS, the table was reduced by TCRdb to in-frame sequences with V and J called. These copies leave out some clones; in studies compared against another copy, an unresolved V gene accounts for under half, and the cause of the remainder is not known. The V and J calls and clone size come from that table; D and trimming were worked out from the DNA. The sample yields roughly 130,000 clones; around 84% were counted once. The ten largest clones take up 2.5% to 3.5% of the sample.

The sample comes from a study of cytomegalovirus exposure and HLA in healthy donors (dated by TCRdb to the late 2010s). About the study as a whole: According to an earlier analysis of a few hundred of the donors, about 179 million T cells yielded 120 million or so unique TCR beta sequences and approximately 300 Gb of sequence data. The T cell repertoires of under 750 subjects were profiled by immunosequencing and related to cytomegalovirus serostatus. The study combined high-throughput TCR immunosequencing, statistical association of individual TCRs with disease status, and machine learning to predict cytomegalovirus infection status. In the later analysis, no new phenotypic data were used to find candidate immune exposures; instead, reliance was placed on TCR beta sequences and their occurrence across donors. In a later genetic analysis, genome-wide SNP genotypes for about 55% of the roughly 670 donors were used, and that subset was treated as a discovery cohort. Among some 400 genotyped donors of the cohort, an average of around 240,000 unique TCR beta nucleotide sequences were sequenced per donor, roughly 20% of them non-productive. In a later analysis, previously published TCR beta repertoires from 500 to 750 donors were re-analyzed and high-resolution HLA genotyping was added so that TCR occurrence patterns could be studied. Class I and class II HLA loci were covered by the typing at four-digit resolution. An earlier analysis of several hundred of the donors applied high-throughput TCR beta sequencing to assess whether each TCR beta V gene segment acted as functional or pseudogenic. Donor age, sex, ethnicity and CMV serostatus were collected together with the repertoire data. Of the approximately 400 genotyped donors, 75% to 85% were placed in the genetic ancestry cluster associated with self-reported Caucasian donors. Every repertoire in the discovery cohort had been generated on one and the same sequencing platform. An early release that covered fewer than 800 HLA-typed donors contained about 290 gigabases of sequencing data and 85 million to 100 million unique TCR sequences. The aim of the study was to test whether cataloging public T cell receptors could identify signatures of past pathogen exposure. Because of strong linkage in the cohort, 5 or 6 DR-DQ haplotypes were treated as single units for association and clustering. A separate validation cohort of over a hundred different subjects was used in addition to the approximately 640-subject first cohort. The number of donors typed differed by locus, with about 629-630 for A, B, C, DRB1 and DQB1, around 520 for DQA1, about 610 for DPA1, and around 450 for DPB1. The paper's findings and limits, for the study overall: The 87-base-pair reads could not distinguish some IMGT-functional V segments, including TRBV6-2 and TRBV6-3, so those segments were excluded. A further reported finding was that TCR beta sequences accurately predicted the HLA-A and HLA-B alleles for most subjects in the first cohort. V-gene and J-gene trimming of TCR beta chains was associated with a missense DCLRE1C variant in a later genetic analysis, and the association was replicated in an independent cohort. The earlier analysis of about 600 of the donors excluded fewer than 20 rarely observed V segments, including chromosome 9 orphons, because counts were too low. The study listed over 150 TCR beta chains as associated with cytomegalovirus. Roughly uniform sequencing depth across donors was assumed in presence/absence analyses, although this assumption may not hold. In this cohort, only TCR beta chains were sequenced, and detectable features were limited by the absence of alpha or paired-chain data. CMV serostatus was the only immune exposure information available for the cohort. Correlated functional status among segregating V segments might be attributable to linkage disequilibrium, but an unknown experimental factor could not be ruled out. The authors suggested that the approach could potentially be generalized to other disease states and immunological phenotypes. In vitro tests confirmed that a few of the cytomegalovirus-associated TCR beta chains recognize cytomegalovirus antigens. Across donors, most TCR sequences were observed very rarely, whereas some public TCRs were present in many individuals. In an earlier analysis of a few hundred of the donors, most TCR beta V segments were observed in productive rearrangements about 90% or about 30% of the time, broadly matching IMGT annotations. A later analysis associated 15,000 to 20,000 TCR beta sequences with specific HLA alleles at a false discovery rate of 0.05. A later analysis reported that several top co-occurrence clusters appeared linked to parvovirus B19, influenza, CMV and Epstein-Barr virus. Compared with the 666-donor mean, donors in an Asian-associated ancestry cluster had fewer N-insertions in productive TCRs, according to a later genetic analysis. Most CMV-associated TCR beta chains appeared to be HLA-restricted in a later analysis, and the HLA associations seemed to be driven largely by CMV exposure. In a later analysis, TCR association rates were found to vary across HLA loci, with the most associated TCRs seen for DRB1 alleles and the fewest for HLA-C alleles. In both the original and validation cohorts, the classifier was reported to diagnose cytomegalovirus status with high specificity and sensitivity. The sequencing pipeline was judged likely to have produced a cluster of highly shared sequence variants as a technical artifact. In a later analysis, HLA-associated TCR beta chains were found to be more clonally expanded and to have lower generation probabilities than equally common non-associated chains. HLA typing was unavailable for some donors at each locus, so association tests used only the typed subset. When HLA alleles, especially DR and DQ, strongly co-occurred, attributing TCR associations to individual alleles was difficult.

Taken from the germline V gene (reference sequence), the CDR1 and CDR2 loops are LNHNV and YYDKDF. Clipping removes 5 bases from V and 9 bases from J, with 3 as the unmatched junction base count. The CDR3 holds 14 amino acids from the cysteine to the phenylalanine. Here the CDR3 DNA is all that survives: 42 bases in frame from base 1. The sequenced sample was PBMCs. This receptor was obtained from a woman younger than 35 in good health and CMV-seropositive. This chain joins TRBV15 to TRBJ1-6; 11 bases in between match TRBD1. The DNA sequence is given as TGTGCCACCAGCGGCGGGACAGGGGGTTCACCCCTCCACTTT. The encoded protein is CATSGGTGGSPLHF.